Below are 27 T cell receptor beta chains sequenced from a single sample in a study of T cell responses to AZD1222 COVID-19 vaccine. The protocol was immunoSEQ multiplex PCR, while the TCRdb copy is restricted to in-frame clones and leaves out a portion. The table includes about 120,000 clones, roughly 84% detected once. The sequencing here drew on peripheral blood, taken 28 days after the second AZD1222 dose. These TCRs come from an adult who received the AZD1222 COVID-19 vaccine.

This chain connects TRBV6-5 to TRBJ1-3; 9 nucleotides agree with TRBD1. J was trimmed by 3 bases and V by 4 bases; bases with no gene match: 4. The CDR3 is made up of 15 amino acids. CDR1 and CDR2 (germline): MNHEY, SVGAGI. For the CDR3, the DNA is TGTGCCAGCAGTTTACAGGGGGCAGTTGGAAACACCATATATTTT. This gives the protein CASSLQGAVGNTIYF.

The chain carries TRBV27 and TRBJ2-7, with D perhaps TRBD2 (7 bases). Germline CDR1 is MNHEY and CDR2 is SMNVEV (reference sequence). The CDR3 is 16 amino acids. The V gene lost 6 bases and the J gene lost 3 bases, with 21 bases spanning the gap. The CDR3 protein is CASSLRGGDSLYEQYF. The CDR3 nucleotides read TGTGCCAGCAGCCTTAGGGGGGGGGATTCCCTCTACGAGCAGTACTTC.

This clone was seen just once. V usage is TRBV7-9 and J usage is TRBJ1-2; D is uncertain. With 7 bases removed from V and 5 bases from J, the gap between germline ends came to 20 bases. The CDR3 covers 15 residues. Germline assignment: CDR1 SEHNR and CDR2 FQNEAQ (reference sequence). Here the CDR3 reads CASIGWRSSYYGYTF. CDR3 DNA sequence: TGTGCCAGCATCGGGTGGCGGTCCTCTTATTATGGCTACACCTTC.

The chain couples TRBV9 to TRBJ2-5; D assignment may be TRBD1 or TRBD2 (6 bases each). The germline CDR1 and CDR2 sequences are SGDLS and YYNGEE. The CDR3 totals 16 residues. V shed 0 bases and J shed 4 bases, with 16 bases lying between them. CDR3 loop: CASSVAGATAVETQYF. DNA of the CDR3: TGTGCCAGCAGCGTAGCGGGGGCGACGGCAGTAGAGACCCAGTACTTC.

The chain is built from TRBV5-1 and TRBJ2-3; the match to TRBD2 covers 11 bases. The germline V gene encodes CDR1 SGHRS and CDR2 YFSETQ. Trimming at V came to 4 bases and at J to 13 bases, leaving 8 bases not matched to a gene. The CDR3 sequence is 13 residues long. This CDR3 reads CASSTGLAGRKYF. CDR3 nucleotide sequence: TGCGCCAGCAGCACTGGACTAGCGGGCCGGAAGTATTTT. Together with reference TRBV5-1 and TRBJ2-3, the CDR3 gives the full variable domain: KAGVTQTPRYLIKTRGQQVTLSCSPISGHRSVSWYQQTPGQGLQFLFEYFSETQRNKGNFPGRFSGRQFSNSRSEMNVSTLELGDSALYLCASSTGLAGRKYFGPGTRLTVL.

The chain recombines TRBV6-5 with TRBJ2-2, with TRBD1 matching over 7 bases. The CDR3 sequence is 15 residues long. Per the germline V gene, CDR1 is MNHEY and CDR2 is SVGAGI. V was pared by 4 bases and J by 3 bases, with 5 bases of the junction left unmatched. CDR3 sequence reads: CASSFRQGYTGELFF. The CDR3, as DNA: TGTGCCAGCAGTTTCCGACAGGGATACACCGGGGAGCTGTTTTTT.

This clone appeared a single time. The DNA for the CDR3 is TGCGCCAGCAGCTTCGGGTCTCGTTCGGCCGGAAACACCATATATTTT. Translation: CASSFGSRSAGNTIYF. The V gene is TRBV5-1, the J gene TRBJ1-3; the D is unclear. CDR1 is SGHRS and CDR2 is YFSETQ in the germline V gene. V was cut by 2 bases and J by 4 bases, with 16 bases left in between. The CDR3 covers 16 residues.

V and J are TRBV6-5 and TRBJ1-5, with 9 positions matching TRBD1. The germline CDR1 and CDR2 sequences are MNHEY and SVGAGI. V was clipped by 2 bases and J by 5 bases; unmatched bases: 7. The CDR3 is 16 residues long. This chain's CDR3 is CASSYAGTGLDQPQHF. CDR3 DNA: TGTGCCAGCAGTTACGCCGGGACAGGGTTAGATCAGCCCCAGCATTTT.

The genes are TRBV6-1 and TRBJ2-3; 9 positions agree with TRBD2. This CDR3 contains 17 residues. The J segment lost 0 bases and the V segment lost 4 bases, leaving 8 bases of the junction unmatched. Per the germline V gene, CDR1 is MNHNS and CDR2 is SASEGT. Written as DNA, the CDR3 is TGTGCCAGCAGTGTTGTCAGCGGGAGGTGGAGCACAGATACGCAGTATTTT. Protein sequence: CASSVVSGRWSTDTQYF.

The rearrangement links TRBV14 to TRBJ1-1; D uncertain. This CDR3 is built from 15 residues. Trimming took off 1 base at V and 1 base at J, with 10 bases between the two ends. Germline CDR1 is SGHDN and CDR2 is FVKESK. The CDR3 spells CASSQGARWNTEAFF. In DNA, the CDR3 is TGTGCCAGCAGCCAAGGGGCCCGATGGAACACTGAAGCTTTCTTT.

This clone was counted a few times. This sequence joins TRBV5-1 and TRBJ2-1; the D gene is possibly TRBD1 (6 bases). CDR1 is SGHRS, CDR2 YFSETQ, per germline. With 6 bases removed from V and 15 bases from J, the gap between germline ends came to 16 bases. CDR3 length: 11 residues. CDR3 sequence reads: CASTMDQGGFF. The CDR3 bases are TGCGCCAGCACCATGGATCAAGGGGGGTTCTTC.

The chain couples TRBV30 to TRBJ1-5; D is ambiguous. Germline lookup yields CDR1 GTSNPN and CDR2 SVGIG (reference sequence). The V and J ends lost 0 bases and 0 bases respectively, with 12 bases between them. This CDR3 is built from 16 residues. The CDR3 loop is CAWSVGGSYSNQPQHF. CDR3 nucleotides: TGTGCCTGGAGTGTTGGAGGCAGTTATAGCAATCAGCCCCAGCATTTT.

The V gene is TRBV23-1, the J gene TRBJ2-4, with D tentatively TRBD2 (6 bases). TRBV23-1 is an ORF, and what it does is uncertain. Trimming took off 0 bases at V and 6 bases at J, with 15 bases between the two ends. The length of the CDR3 is 16 residues. In nucleotides, the CDR3 is TGCGCCAGCAGTCAATCGGCGGGCAGGAGGGGAAACATTCAGTACTTC. As protein: CASSQSAGRRGNIQYF.

This chain uses TRBV6-5 with TRBJ1-6; tentatively, D is TRBD1 (5 bases). V shed 4 bases and J shed 7 bases, with 11 bases lying between them. The CDR3 covers 14 residues. From germline, CDR1 is MNHEY and CDR2 SVGAGI. The CDR3 DNA follows: TGTGCCAGCAGTTCCTTGACAGAAAATTCACCCCTCCACTTT. It encodes CASSSLTENSPLHF.

V and J are TRBV5-5 and TRBJ1-1; D is uncertain. Trimming cost V 3 bases and J 0 bases, with 9 bases left between them. Germline CDR1 and CDR2: SGHKS and YYEKEE (reference sequence). This CDR3 is built from 14 residues. Here the CDR3 reads CASSWTGMNTEAFF. DNA of the CDR3: TGTGCCAGCAGCTGGACGGGAATGAACACTGAAGCTTTCTTT.

The chain combines TRBV25-1 with TRBJ2-7; no clear D. V lost 3 bases, J lost 1 base, and 13 bases lay in between. CDR3 length: 15 residues. Germline lookup yields CDR1 MGHDK and CDR2 SYGVNS. This CDR3 reads CASSDLGHRSYEQYF. The CDR3 nucleotides read TGTGCCAGCAGTGACCTCGGGCACAGATCCTACGAGCAGTACTTC.

V and J are TRBV5-1 and TRBJ1-2, with D unclear. The V end was cut by 2 bases, the J end by 7 bases, with 9 bases between. Germline loops: CDR1 SGHRS, CDR2 YFSETQ. CDR3 size: 12 residues. The CDR3 DNA sequence: TGCGCCAGCAGCTTAGACACGGCTGGCTACACCTTC. Its protein product is CASSLDTAGYTF.

In this sample, this clone turned up a few times. The rearrangement links TRBV5-5 to TRBJ1-1; weak D call: TRBD1 (5 bases). The length of the CDR3 is 14 residues. The ends were cut back, 0 bases at V and 5 bases at J, with 11 bases in the middle. Per the germline V gene, CDR1 is SGHKS and CDR2 is YYEKEE (reference sequence). CDR3 sequence: CASSLEGGDTEAFF. The DNA for the CDR3 is TGTGCCAGCAGCTTGGAAGGAGGGGATACTGAAGCTTTCTTT.

This sequence joins TRBV6-2 or TRBV6-3 and TRBJ2-3, with TRBD2 as a possible D gene (5 bases). Germline V gives CDR1 MNHEY, CDR2 SVGEGT. This CDR3 spans 15 amino acids. Trimming cost V 5 bases and J 8 bases, with 20 bases left between them. The CDR3 DNA sequence: TGTGCCAGCAGTGGAGGACTTCAGGTTCCGGGTACGCAGTATTTT. It codes for CASSGGLQVPGTQYF.

This clone was seen a few times. The chain couples TRBV7-9 to TRBJ2-7; the D gene is possibly TRBD2 (5 bases). Germline CDR1 reads SEHNR; CDR2 reads FQNEAQ (reference sequence). The CDR3 covers 15 residues. The V and J ends lost 1 base and 3 bases respectively, with 13 bases between them. This CDR3 is CASSLGFEGIYEQYF. CDR3 nucleotides: TGTGCCAGCAGCTTAGGTTTCGAGGGAATCTACGAGCAGTACTTC.

This clone was detected only once. The chain recombines TRBV20-1 with TRBJ1-2, with D uncertain. CDR1 is DFQATT and CDR2 is SNEGSKA in the germline V gene (reference sequence). With 6 bases removed from V and 4 bases from J, the gap between germline ends came to 9 bases. This CDR3 has 11 amino acids. This CDR3 is CSAPEGYGYTF. In DNA, the CDR3 is TGCAGTGCCCCAGAGGGCTATGGCTACACCTTC.

This sequence joins TRBV12-3 or TRBV12-4 and TRBJ1-3; the D is unclear. V was clipped by 3 bases and J by 8 bases, with 11 bases between them. This CDR3 comprises 13 residues. The CDR3 DNA reads TGTGCCAGCAGTTTCCGTTTCGACCACACCATATATTTT. Translating gives CASSFRFDHTIYF.

The chain has TRBV5-1 and TRBJ2-7; D may correspond to TRBD1 or TRBD2 (5 bases each). The CDR3 consists of 14 residues. CDR1 is SGHRS and CDR2 is YFSETQ in the germline V gene. Trimming cost V 0 bases and J 6 bases, with 13 bases left between them. CDR3 nucleotide sequence: TGCGCCAGCAGCTTGGCAGGACAAGGGACCGAGCAGTACTTC. Its protein product is CASSLAGQGTEQYF.

The chain is built from TRBV6-5 and TRBJ1-4; D may be TRBD1 (5 bases). The CDR3 totals 14 residues. Looked up from germline, CDR1 is MNHEY and CDR2 is SVGAGI. Trimming left V 7 bases short and J 7 bases short, with 16 bases between. The CDR3 nucleotides read TGTGCCAGCAATACAAGGTGGGGGGGTGAAAAACTGTTTTTT. Amino acids: CASNTRWGGEKLFF.

The chain has TRBV7-6 and TRBJ2-1; the D gene is possibly TRBD2 (6 bases). V lost 3 bases and J 8 bases, leaving 11 bases between the germline ends. CDR1 is SGHVS and CDR2 is FNYEAQ in the germline V gene. There are 13 residues in the CDR3. The CDR3 bases are TGTGCCAGCAGCTTGGCGGGGATTGATGAGCAGTTCTTC. This encodes CASSLAGIDEQFF.

This clone was picked up a small number of times. The chain recombines TRBV6-1 with TRBJ2-7; perhaps TRBD2 as D (7 bases). This CDR3 contains 15 residues. Germline V lookup: CDR1 MNHNS, CDR2 SASEGT. The V end lost 1 base, the J end lost 4 bases, and 14 bases lay between the germline ends. CDR3 protein: CASSEVRGRAYEQYF. The CDR3 DNA reads as TGTGCCAGCAGTGAAGTTAGGGGGAGGGCTTACGAGCAGTACTTC.

This rearrangement joins TRBV10-3 to TRBJ2-7; weak D call: TRBD1 (6 bases). The germline V gene encodes CDR1 ENHRY and CDR2 SYGVKD. This CDR3 has 13 residues. The germline V and J ends were trimmed by 3 bases and 5 bases, with 11 bases remaining between them. The CDR3 region has the DNA TGTGCCATCAGTGATGCGAGACAGGACGAGCAGTACTTC. This sequence encodes CAISDARQDEQYF.